This TCR beta chain stems from a study of Ad26.COV2.S vaccination and SARS-CoV-2 variants. At the level of the study: Donor participated within the Ad26.COV2.S arm of the COV1001 trial. Participants got Ad26.COV2.S intramuscularly, once or twice 56 days apart.

Study observations and caveats: Placebo recipients had lower spike-specific TCR breadth than vaccine recipients.

Unmatched junction bases numbered 4, after V lost 5 bases and J lost 10 bases. The CDR3 spans 14 residues. The germline gives CDR1 SGHTA, CDR2 FQGNSA. Of note for this clone: Its antigen is unidentified.

Treatment here: 19 received Ad26.COV2.S at low or high dose, single or two shots; about 5 received placebo; per-sample allocation not given. Sampling was performed 63 days after the first vaccine or placebo injection. Profiled with immunoSEQ multiplex PCR; TCRdb holds only in-frame clones, not every one. The sample contains 450,000 to 550,000 clones, approximately 92% of which appear only once. The receptor was derived from a person between 18 and 65 years old who received the Ad26.COV2.S COVID-19 vaccine or a placebo. The sample was peripheral blood, taken in a trial of Ad26.COV2.S vaccine versus placebo. This rearrangement joins TRBV7-2 to TRBJ1-6, with 11 bases lining up with TRBD1. The CDR3 DNA reads as TGTGCCAGCAGCCCCGGGACAGGGGGATCACCCCTCCACTTT. Translated, it gives CASSPGTGGSPLHF. Full variable domain (rest looked up from reference TRBV7-2 and TRBJ1-6): GAGVSQSPSNKVTEKGKDVELRCDPISGHTALYWYRQSLGQGLEFLIYFQGNSAPDKSGLPSDRFSAERTGGSVSTLTIQRTQQEDSAVYLCASSPGTGGSPLHFGNGTRLTVT.